Following are 24 T cell receptor beta chains from one sample sequenced in a study of blood T cells in healthy people across ages. A J-beta primer mix and a sample-barcoded 5' primer were used in a second PCR of about 7 to 12 cycles. TCRdb ran MiXCR on the 5' RACE reads and lists one entry per CDR3 protein. This sample has about 1,500,000 distinct CDR3 sequences, with roughly 40% found just once. Material: blood. Receptor source: a woman aged 18-29 years in good health.

The chain employs TRBV10-3 and TRBJ1-1; D is possibly TRBD1 (6 bases). The CDR3 length is 13 residues. The germline V gene encodes CDR1 ENHRY and CDR2 SYGVKD. Trimming removed 7 bases at V and 1 base at J, with 10 bases between. The CDR3 DNA sequence: TGTGCCATCACCTCGACAGGGAACACTGAAGCTTTCTTT. Translation: CAITSTGNTEAFF.

This clonotype was recorded only once. The rearrangement uses TRBV7-3 and TRBJ2-5, with 13 bases identical to TRBD2. Germline V gene data show CDR1 as SGHTA and CDR2 as FQGTGA. The V gene end was trimmed by 5 bases and the J gene end by 1 base; junction bases not matched to a gene: 4. This CDR3 has 16 amino acids. The CDR3 region has the DNA TGTGCCAGCAGCACCGGACTAGCGGGGGCCCAAGAGACCCAGTACTTC. This gives the protein CASSTGLAGAQETQYF.

There are a few counts of this clonotype. The junction shows a germline mismatch at one end, possibly a read error. The V and J genes are TRBV10-3 and TRBJ1-2, with D perhaps matching TRBD1 (5 bases). Looked up from germline, CDR1 is ENHRY and CDR2 is SYGVKD. The CDR3 is made up of 12 amino acids. CDR3 nucleotide sequence: TGTGCCATCAGGGACATCTCCTATGGCTTCACCTTC. This encodes CAIRDISYGFTF.

This clonotype was detected only once. The rearrangement uses TRBV6-1 and TRBJ2-1, with a tentative D call TRBD1 (6 bases). The CDR3 runs to 15 residues. Germline lookup yields CDR1 MNHNS and CDR2 SASEGT. V lost 5 bases, J lost 2 bases, and 13 bases lay in between. CDR3 sequence (DNA): TGTGCCAGCAGTTCCAAGGGGGAGCCCTACAATGAGCAGTTCTTC. It yields the protein CASSSKGEPYNEQFF.

This clonotype was counted a few times. The chain has TRBV20-1 and TRBJ2-2; the match to TRBD1 covers 8 bases. Per germline, CDR1 DFQATT and CDR2 SNEGSKA (reference sequence). This CDR3 is 15 amino acids long. V shed 5 bases, J shed 7 bases, and the junction held 12 bases outside the gene matches. The CDR3 coding sequence is TGCAGTGCTTACTCGACAGGGGCCCTCGGCGGGGAGCTGTTTTTT. Its translation is CSAYSTGALGGELFF.

The chain combines TRBV10-1 with TRBJ2-3; 9 bases agree with TRBD2. This CDR3 region has 14 residues. Germline V gene data show CDR1 as WNHNN and CDR2 as SYGVQD (reference sequence). V shed 6 bases, J shed 6 bases, and the junction held 7 bases outside the gene matches. DNA of the CDR3: TGCGCCAGCAGCGCGGGACTAGCTGGGGATACGCAGTATTTT. Translating it yields CASSAGLAGDTQYF.

The chain uses TRBV10-3 and TRBJ2-4; tentatively, D is TRBD2 (6 bases). The CDR3 has 12 amino acids. The germline gives CDR1 ENHRY, CDR2 SYGVKD. V was pared by 10 bases and J by 5 bases, with 12 bases between. CDR3 coding DNA: TGTGCCACGGGAGAGACCGAAAACATTCAGTACTTC. Translation gives CATGETENIQYF.

The V and J genes are TRBV28 and TRBJ2-7, with 9 bases fitting TRBD2. Germline V gene sequence: CDR1 MDHEN, CDR2 SYDVKM. Trimming removed 3 bases from V and 3 bases from J; junction bases left unmatched: 12. This CDR3 comprises 17 residues. CDR3 nucleotides: TGTGCCAGCAGTTTGGTGGCGGGGGGGCTCCCCGTCTACGAGCAGTACTTC. Its protein product is CASSLVAGGLPVYEQYF.

Of note for this clonotype: A much larger clonotype is one base distant, so this may be a read error. The rearrangement joins TRBV6-5 to TRBJ2-7; 7 bases are a match to TRBD2. The J segment lost 7 bases and the V segment lost 2 bases, leaving 11 bases of the junction unmatched. The CDR3 has 15 residues. CDR1 is MNHEY and CDR2 is SVGAGI in the germline V gene. The CDR3 protein is CASSYEAGSYNEQYF. Here the CDR3 DNA reads TGTGCCAGCAGTTACGAAGCGGGATCCTACAATGAGCAGTACTTC.

The V and J genes are TRBV6-5 and TRBJ1-2, with D uncertain. From germline, CDR1 is MNHEY and CDR2 SVGAGI. Deletions cut 7 bases from V and 7 bases from J, with 13 bases between. The CDR3 is 12 residues long. The CDR3 protein is CASNDRLAGYTF. The CDR3, as DNA: TGTGCCAGCAACGACCGACTTGCTGGCTACACCTTC.

The V call is TRBV11-2, the J call TRBJ1-1; tentatively, D is TRBD1 (5 bases). The CDR3 loop spans 12 amino acids. Per the germline V gene, CDR1 is SGHAT and CDR2 is FQNNGV. The ends were cut back, 4 bases at V and 11 bases at J, with 14 bases in the middle. CDR3 nucleotide sequence: TGTGCCAGCAGCTCCTGGGGGTGGGGGGCTTTCTTT. Translating it yields CASSSWGWGAFF.

This clonotype was seen more than once but under ten times. V usage is TRBV20-1 and J usage is TRBJ2-7, with 8 nucleotides matching TRBD1. The CDR3 is 13 amino acids. J gave up 1 base and V 3 bases, and 2 bases lay outside the gene matches. From germline, CDR1 is DFQATT and CDR2 SNEGSKA (reference sequence). The CDR3 is CSASTGGSYEQYF. As DNA, the CDR3 is TGCAGTGCTAGCACAGGGGGGTCCTACGAGCAGTACTTC.

The table lists this clonotype with a few counts. This rearrangement joins TRBV4-1 to TRBJ1-1, with no clear D. Trimming cost V 1 base and J 8 bases, with 17 bases left between them. This CDR3 has 15 residues. CDR1 and CDR2 from the germline V gene are MGHRA and YSYEKL. CDR3 amino acids: CASSQGPQVSGEAFF. Here the CDR3 DNA reads TGCGCCAGCAGCCAAGGCCCCCAGGTGTCTGGGGAAGCTTTCTTT.

In its sample, this clonotype was seen once. The chain couples TRBV12-3 or TRBV12-4 to TRBJ2-5; D is possibly TRBD1 (6 bases). The CDR3 extends over 17 amino acids. V was shortened by 7 bases and J by 5 bases, with 26 bases between the two germline ends. The CDR3 here is CASTERAPGTSWETQYF. The CDR3 region has the DNA TGTGCCAGCACCGAAAGGGCCCCCGGGACATCTTGGGAGACCCAGTACTTC.

As concerns this clonotype: A much larger clonotype is one base distant, so this may be a read error. The chain joins TRBV27 to TRBJ1-2; 8 bases map to TRBD1. Germline V CDR1 and CDR2: MNHEY, SMNVEV (reference sequence). The CDR3 runs to 16 residues. This CDR3 is CASRKGQGGSSYGHTF. CDR3 DNA: TGTGCCAGCAGGAAAGGACAGGGAGGTTCCTCCTATGGCCACACCTTC.

This clonotype showed up just a few times. The chain links TRBV20-1 to TRBJ1-4, with D unclear. The V end lost 6 bases, the J end lost 8 bases, and 13 bases lay between the germline ends. CDR1 and CDR2 (germline): DFQATT, SNEGSKA (reference sequence). The CDR3 loop spans 12 amino acids. The CDR3 sequence: CSAQPGPEKLFF. CDR3 nucleotides: TGCAGTGCGCAACCGGGCCCCGAAAAACTGTTTTTT.

CDR3 nucleotide sequence: TGTGCCAGCAGTTACACCCTAGCTGGCGATACGCAGTATTTT. Its protein is CASSYTLAGDTQYF. The chain carries TRBV6-5 and TRBJ2-3; TRBD2 might be the D (5 bases). V lost 2 bases and J lost 6, with 12 bases in between. Germline V gives CDR1 MNHEY, CDR2 SVGAGI. CDR3 length: 14 amino acids.

This clonotype has only a few counts. In nucleotides, the CDR3 is TGTGCCAGCAGTTTTCTAAGGACAGGGGACGAGCAGTACTTC. Its translation: CASSFLRTGDEQYF. This rearrangement joins TRBV28 to TRBJ2-7; 9 bases line up with TRBD1. The CDR3 has 14 residues. V trimming: 3 bases; J trimming: 5 bases; junction bases outside the gene matches: 5. Germline V gene sequence: CDR1 MDHEN, CDR2 SYDVKM.

This chain links TRBV7-6 with TRBJ2-5; TRBD2 matches 10 bases. Germline trimming cut 7 bases from V and 1 base from J; bases unmatched to any gene: 9. CDR1 is SGHVS and CDR2 is FNYEAQ in the germline V gene. The CDR3 sequence is 16 residues long. CDR3: CASTLGVAGGQETQYF. CDR3 DNA: TGTGCCAGCACCCTCGGGGTAGCGGGGGGCCAAGAGACCCAGTACTTC.

The gene calls are TRBV6-2 or TRBV6-3 and TRBJ2-7; 7 bases agree with TRBD1. The length of the CDR3 is 15 residues. The V gene's germline CDR1 is MNHEY and CDR2 SVGEGT. V lost 6 bases to trimming and J lost 3 bases; unmatched junction nucleotides: 11. The CDR3 nucleotides are TGTGCCAGCAGAAAGACAGGGTCCCCGAACTACGAGCAGTACTTC. This encodes CASRKTGSPNYEQYF.

This chain uses TRBV28 with TRBJ2-7, with 9 bases identical to TRBD2. The trim removed 6 bases at V and 6 bases at J, leaving 9 bases unmatched. Germline V gives CDR1 MDHEN, CDR2 SYDVKM. This CDR3 comprises 14 residues. CDR3 DNA: TGTGCCAGCAGAGGGACTAGCCTCTTCTTCGAGCAGTACTTC. As protein: CASRGTSLFFEQYF. Full variable domain (rest looked up from reference TRBV28 and TRBJ2-7): DVKVTQSSRYLVKRTGEKVFLECVQDMDHENMFWYRQDPGLGLRLIYFSYDVKMKEKGDIPEGYSVSREKKERFSLILESASTNQTSMYLCASRGTSLFFEQYFGPGTRLTVT.

The rearrangement uses TRBV7-2 and TRBJ1-6, with D unresolved. CDR1 is SGHTA and CDR2 is FQGNSA in the germline V gene. Trimming removed 5 bases from V and 3 bases from J, with 5 bases in between. The CDR3 runs to 13 residues. The DNA for the CDR3 is TGTGCCAGCAGCCGAGTCTATAATTCACCCCTCCACTTT. Its translation: CASSRVYNSPLHF. The full variable domain, completed using reference TRBV7-2 and TRBJ1-6, is GAGVSQSPSNKVTEKGKDVELRCDPISGHTALYWYRQSLGQGLEFLIYFQGNSAPDKSGLPSDRFSAERTGGSVSTLTIQRTQQEDSAVYLCASSRVYNSPLHFGNGTRLTVT.

This chain links TRBV7-9 with TRBJ1-1; D unclear. Trimming pared 2 bases from V and 1 base from J, leaving 14 bases between. CDR1 and CDR2 from the germline V gene are SEHNR and FQNEAQ (reference sequence). The CDR3 sequence is 16 residues long. CDR3 region: CASSLREVGGNTEAFF. CDR3 DNA sequence: TGTGCCAGCAGCTTAAGAGAAGTCGGAGGGAACACTGAAGCTTTCTTT.

The chain links TRBV20-1 to TRBJ1-1; the D gene is possibly TRBD1 (5 bases). This CDR3 contains 16 residues. Trimming took 3 bases from V and 1 from J, leaving 18 bases between them. CDR1 is DFQATT and CDR2 is SNEGSKA in the germline V gene (reference sequence). The CDR3 region has the DNA TGCAGTGCTAGGGACGCCTCCACTGGGGGGAACACTGAAGCTTTCTTT. This sequence encodes CSARDASTGGNTEAFF.